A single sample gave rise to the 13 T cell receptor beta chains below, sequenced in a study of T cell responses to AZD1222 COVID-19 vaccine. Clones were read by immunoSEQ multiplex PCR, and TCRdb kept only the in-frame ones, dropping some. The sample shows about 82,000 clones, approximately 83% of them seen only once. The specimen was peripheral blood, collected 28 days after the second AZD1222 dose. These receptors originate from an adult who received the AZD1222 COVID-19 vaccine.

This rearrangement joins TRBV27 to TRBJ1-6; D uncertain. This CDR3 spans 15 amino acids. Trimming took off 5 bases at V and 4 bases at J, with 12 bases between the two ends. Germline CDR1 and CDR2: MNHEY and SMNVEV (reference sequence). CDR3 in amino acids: CASSVRTDYNSPLHF. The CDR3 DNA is TGTGCCAGCAGTGTACGGACGGATTATAATTCACCCCTCCACTTT.

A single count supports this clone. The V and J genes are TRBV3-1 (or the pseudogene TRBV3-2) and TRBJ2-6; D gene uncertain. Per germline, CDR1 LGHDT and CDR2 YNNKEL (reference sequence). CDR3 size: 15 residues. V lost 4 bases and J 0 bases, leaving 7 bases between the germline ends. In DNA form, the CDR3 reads TGTGCCAGCAGCCCCCTAACCTCTGGGGCCAACGTCCTGACTTTC. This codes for CASSPLTSGANVLTF.

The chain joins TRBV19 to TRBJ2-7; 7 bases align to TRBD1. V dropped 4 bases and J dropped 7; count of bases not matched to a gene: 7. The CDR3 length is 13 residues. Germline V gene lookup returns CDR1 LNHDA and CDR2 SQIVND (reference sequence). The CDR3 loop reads CASSSTGAGEQYF. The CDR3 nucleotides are TGTGCCAGTAGTAGTACAGGGGCTGGGGAGCAGTACTTC.

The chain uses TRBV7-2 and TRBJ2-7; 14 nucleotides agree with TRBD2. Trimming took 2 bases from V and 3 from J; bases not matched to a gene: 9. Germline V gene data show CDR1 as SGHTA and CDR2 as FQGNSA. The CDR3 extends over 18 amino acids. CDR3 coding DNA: TGTGCCAGCAGCTTACGTGGGACTAGCGGGAGAAAGCACTACGAGCAGTACTTC. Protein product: CASSLRGTSGRKHYEQYF.

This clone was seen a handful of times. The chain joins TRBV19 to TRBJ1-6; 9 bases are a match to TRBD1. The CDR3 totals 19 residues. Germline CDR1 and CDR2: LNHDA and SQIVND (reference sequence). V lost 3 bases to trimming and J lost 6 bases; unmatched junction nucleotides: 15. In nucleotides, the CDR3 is TGTGCCAGTAGTATCCCCCCCCACAGGGGGCTTTCGACTAATTCACCCCTCCACTTT. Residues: CASSIPPHRGLSTNSPLHF.

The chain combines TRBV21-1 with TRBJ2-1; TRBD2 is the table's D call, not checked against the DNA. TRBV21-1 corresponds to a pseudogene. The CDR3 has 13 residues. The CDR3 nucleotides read TGTGCCAGCAGTTTGACTAGCGGCAATGAGCAGTTCTTC. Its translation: CASSLTSGNEQFF.

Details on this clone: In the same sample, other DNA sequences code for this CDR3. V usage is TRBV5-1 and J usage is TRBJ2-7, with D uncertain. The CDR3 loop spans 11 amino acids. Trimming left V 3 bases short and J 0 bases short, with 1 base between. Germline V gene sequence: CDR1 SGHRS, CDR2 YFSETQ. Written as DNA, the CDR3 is TGCGCCAGCAGCTCCTCCTACGAGCAGTACTTC. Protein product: CASSSSYEQYF.

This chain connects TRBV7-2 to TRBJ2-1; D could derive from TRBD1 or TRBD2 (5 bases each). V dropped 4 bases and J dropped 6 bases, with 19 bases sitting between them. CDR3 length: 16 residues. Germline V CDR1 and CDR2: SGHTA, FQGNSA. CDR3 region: CASSSQPGPPGNEQFF. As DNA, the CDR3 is TGTGCCAGCAGCTCCCAGCCGGGACCCCCGGGCAATGAGCAGTTCTTC. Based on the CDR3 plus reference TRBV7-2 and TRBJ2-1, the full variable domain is GAGVSQSPSNKVTEKGKDVELRCDPISGHTALYWYRQSLGQGLEFLIYFQGNSAPDKSGLPSDRFSAERTGGSVSTLTIQRTQQEDSAVYLCASSSQPGPPGNEQFFGPGTRLTVL.

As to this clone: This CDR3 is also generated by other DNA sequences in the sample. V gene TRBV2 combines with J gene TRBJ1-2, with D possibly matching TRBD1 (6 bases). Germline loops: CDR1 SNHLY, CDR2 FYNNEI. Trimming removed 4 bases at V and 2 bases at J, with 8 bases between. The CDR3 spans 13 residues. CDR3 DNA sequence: TGTGCCAGCAGTGGTACAGGGAACTATGGCTACACCTTC. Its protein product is CASSGTGNYGYTF. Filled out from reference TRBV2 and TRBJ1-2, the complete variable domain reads EPEVTQTPSHQVTQMGQEVILRCVPISNHLYFYWYRQILGQKVEFLVSFYNNEISEKSEIFDDQFSVERPDGSNFTLKIRSTKLEDSAMYFCASSGTGNYGYTFGSGTRLTVV.

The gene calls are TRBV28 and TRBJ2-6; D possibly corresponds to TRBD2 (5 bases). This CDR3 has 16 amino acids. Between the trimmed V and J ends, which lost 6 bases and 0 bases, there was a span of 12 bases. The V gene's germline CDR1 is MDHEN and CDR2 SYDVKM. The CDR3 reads CASSRASYSGANVLTF. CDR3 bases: TGTGCCAGCAGCCGAGCTAGCTACTCTGGGGCCAACGTCCTGACTTTC.

As DNA, the CDR3 is TGTGCCAGCAGCTTAGCGGTGTCAGCGAACACCGGGGAGCTGTTTTTT. As protein: CASSLAVSANTGELFF. The chain combines TRBV7-2 with TRBJ2-2; D gene unclear. Germline CDR1 and CDR2: SGHTA and FQGNSA. CDR3 length: 16 amino acids. The germline V and J ends were trimmed by 0 bases and 0 bases, with 8 bases remaining between them.

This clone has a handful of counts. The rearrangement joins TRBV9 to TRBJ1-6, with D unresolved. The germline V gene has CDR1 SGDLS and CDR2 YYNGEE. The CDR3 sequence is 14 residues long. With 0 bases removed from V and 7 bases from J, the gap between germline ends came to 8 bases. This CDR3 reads CASSVDGANSPLHF. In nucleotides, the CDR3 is TGTGCCAGCAGCGTAGATGGTGCGAATTCACCCCTCCACTTT.

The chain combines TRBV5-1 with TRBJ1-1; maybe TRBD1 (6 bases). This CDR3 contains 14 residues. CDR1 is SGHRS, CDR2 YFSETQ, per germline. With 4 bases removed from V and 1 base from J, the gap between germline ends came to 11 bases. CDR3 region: CASSRGQPNTEAFF. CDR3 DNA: TGCGCCAGCAGCCGGGGACAACCGAACACTGAAGCTTTCTTT. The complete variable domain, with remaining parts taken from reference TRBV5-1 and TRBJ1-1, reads KAGVTQTPRYLIKTRGQQVTLSCSPISGHRSVSWYQQTPGQGLQFLFEYFSETQRNKGNFPGRFSGRQFSNSRSEMNVSTLELGDSALYLCASSRGQPNTEAFFGQGTRLTVV.